This TCR beta chain was sequenced for a study of cytomegalovirus exposure and HLA in healthy donors. Overall study: The Caucasian-associated ancestry cluster held around 76% of a few hundred genotyped donors.

Regarding this clone: The antigen is not known.

Findings and limits, study-wide: TCR beta V- and J-gene trimming was later associated with a missense DCLRE1C variant. An ancestry cluster, one associated with Asian ancestry, reportedly showed fewer N-insertions than the approximately 660-donor mean in a later analysis. Apart from CMV serostatus, no immune exposure information was available.

The PCR contained 60 Vbeta and 13 Jbeta primers. Clones were read by immunoSEQ multiplex PCR, and TCRdb kept only the in-frame ones, dropping some. The sample has about 60,000 clones; roughly 70% are singletons. Between the trimmed V and J ends, which lost 1 base and 10 bases, there was a span of 13 bases. This CDR3 region has 13 residues. Germline V lookup: CDR1 KGHSH, CDR2 LQKENI. This clonotype was sampled from a woman between 55 and 75 years old in good health and CMV-seropositive. The chain couples TRBV18 to TRBJ1-1; D possibly corresponds to TRBD1 (5 bases). The sample comprised PBMCs. The CDR3 protein is CASSPRGTERAFF. Written as DNA, the CDR3 is TGTGCCAGCTCACCACGGGGCACGGAGAGAGCTTTCTTT.